The entry below describes one T cell receptor beta chain. This CDR3 is 16 amino acids long. From germline, CDR1 is SGHRS and CDR2 YFSETQ. TCRdb re-analyzed the 5' RACE reads; it lists each CDR3 protein once, without DNA. This sample lists more than 250,000 distinct CDR3 sequences; its ten largest clones have 0.39%. These data come from a study of T cells expressing NK-cell markers. V is TRBV5-1 and J is TRBJ1-1. The source is a man younger than 35 in good health. The specimen sequenced was blood T cells: a sorted CD56 or NKG2C T cell subset, CD4+ or CD8+ T cells, or bulk PBMC T cells (not recorded which). The CDR3: CASSSPIENLNTEAFF.